This T cell receptor (beta chain) was profiled in a study of human versus mouse CDR3 diversity and MHC coevolution (dated by TCRdb to 2017 to 2019). About the study as a whole: The immunoSEQ assay was reported to detect one in 200,000 T cells and to minimize amplification bias from multiplex PCR. Across the mouse and human samples, each sample yielded between about 0.6 x 10^7 and 1.7 x 10^7 valid reads. Repertoires of human naive CD4 T cells were used as a reference for TCR selection on multiple MHC II alleles and were compared against human-TCR-locus transgenic mice carrying single MHC II. Three healthy volunteer blood donors made up the human cohort, with one aged 30 to 39, one aged 40 to 50 and one aged 60 to 70 at collection. The paper as a whole reports these results and caveats: On average, humans had more CDR3 deletions and insertions than mice, indicating greater exonuclease and TdT activity. The lowest clonal inequality scores among all compared groups were observed in most of the three human donors. Because human T cells were selected on roughly 6 MHC II alleles, repertoire diversity was not considered directly comparable between humans and mice. iCHAO1 estimates gave humans the largest TCR beta repertoire, about 1.6 million clonotypes, attributed likely to selection by multiple MHC II molecules.

Fluorescence-activated cell sorting was used to pull naive CD4 T cells, meaning cells that were CD45RO-negative and CD62L-positive, out of the PBMCs. Around 50 ml of fresh peripheral blood was collected from each donor, and PBMCs were isolated by Ficoll density centrifugation. Cell sorting was carried out on a FACSAria III instrument, and a purity above 85% was achieved for all samples. The QIAGEN blood and tissue kit was used to extract genomic DNA from sorted cells, and the DNA was quantified on a NanoDrop 1000. Deep sequencing and quantification of TCR alpha and beta chains were performed on the immunoSEQ platform by multiplex PCR of genomic DNA. The authors' pipeline ran thus. Annotation of the TCR sequences relied on IMGT gene and region definitions. Out-of-frame rearrangements served as a stand-in for the preselection repertoire and were compared with in-frame clonotypes. To estimate repertoire size, the study used the iCHAO1 estimator that comes with the immunoSEQ platform. A Gini index based on the Lorenz curve was applied to in-frame amino acid clonotypes to measure clonal inequality. The intersect function of the R package tcR was used to count shared clonotypes, and the Jaccard index was used to score similarity. The R prcomp function was used without normalization to run principal component analysis of V, J and V-J usage frequencies. TCRdb's version of the immuneACCESS table is confined to in-frame rearrangements and falls short of the full clone set. An unresolved V gene accounts for under half of the shortfall where checked; the remainder is of unknown origin. The V and J calls and clone size are taken from that table; D and trimming were inferred from the DNA. The sample includes around 77,000 clones, with 85% to 95% observed a single time. The ten largest clonotypes hold about 0.14% of the sample.

V and J are truncated by 8 bases and 2 bases respectively, leaving an intervening sequence of 19 bases. As encoded in the germline V gene, CDR1 is SGHRS while CDR2 is YFSETQ. The CDR3 runs 15 amino acids, cysteine and phenylalanine included. Just CDR3 DNA is preserved here, 45 bases in frame from base 1. As concerns this clone: The antigen it recognizes is unknown. No base quality values were provided; no much bigger clone lies one nucleotide off.

The rearranged segments are TRBV5-1 and TRBJ2-5; the D segment could be TRBD2, given 5 matching bases. The clonotype originates from a person aged 30 to 70 in good health. The sample comprised naive CD4+ T cells from blood. The sample's cell subset or site label, decoded: CD45RO-negative CD62L-positive naive CD4 T cells. The sequenced DNA is TGCGCCAGTCCCCCGTTGGGAGCGGTACAAGAGACCCAGTACTTC. The encoded protein is CASPPLGAVQETQYF.